This TCR beta chain came from a study of vaccination effects on CD4 cells after COVID-19. The study's findings and limits: Whether induced by infection or by vaccine, clones showed marked clonal contraction late after vaccination.

Details on this clone: Antigen: not known.

CD4+ T cells specific for antigen were expanded with viral peptide pools by the ViraFEST assay before sequencing. Cultured cells yielded isolated CD4+ T cells after 10 days. Each person got two doses of an mRNA SARS-CoV-2 vaccine, BNT162b2 or mRNA-1273. Among the vaccine recipients, none had a prior SARS-CoV-2 infection, and nucleocapsid antibodies were negative. CDR1 is MDHEN and CDR2 is SYDVKM in the germline V gene. The CDR3 is made up of 15 amino acids. Trimming pared 2 bases from V and 3 bases from J, leaving 13 bases between. Some clones are missing from TCRdb's copy, which holds only in-frame ones; the method was immunoSEQ multiplex PCR. Found here are 25,000 to 30,000 clones, over 70% of them singletons; the top ten hold around 13%.

The rearrangement links TRBV28 to TRBJ1-1, with unresolved D. This specimen consisted of CD4+ T cells from PBMCs cultured with HCoV-229E spike peptides, obtained after COVID-19 vaccination. The receptor was derived from a human donor who received a COVID-19 vaccine. The CDR3 DNA sequence: TGTGCCAGCAGTTTACCCGGCGGTGGGGACACTGAAGCTTTCTTT. Translated: CASSLPGGGDTEAFF.